This T cell receptor beta chain came from a study of blood T cells in healthy people across ages. Study findings and constraints: More naive CD4+ cells and higher diversity marked long-lived donors relative to aged donors.

Russia was home to the donors, healthy Caucasian individuals aged roughly 6 to 90. Total RNA was extracted at no less than 5 micrograms per sample. The authors ran a second PCR of 7 to 11 cycles using a sample-barcoded 5' primer and a J-beta primer mix. A single record per CDR3 protein comes from TCRdb applying MiXCR to the 5' RACE reads. In the table there are about 780,000 distinct CDR3 sequences, roughly 24% of which are singletons. J was trimmed by 4 bases and V by 1 base; bases with no gene match: 6. Germline V gene sequence: CDR1 MGHRA, CDR2 YSYEKL. The CDR3 has 15 amino acids. Comment on this clonotype: Antigen: not known.

This sample was shared with a second study, whose subject was T cells of mothers and their children. That investigation notes: Every mother produced more than 10 million TCR beta CDR3 reads, whereas every child provided approximately 3 million.

The sequenced sample consisted of blood. This clonotype was obtained from a boy younger than 18 in good health. The gene calls are TRBV4-1 and TRBJ1-2, with 7 bases aligning to TRBD1. The DNA of the CDR3 is TGCGCCAGCAGCCAAGTCCAGGGGGAGTCCTATGGCTACACCTTC. Protein product: CASSQVQGESYGYTF.